These 5 T cell receptor beta chains were all obtained from the same sample, sequenced in a study of beta chain features in type 1 diabetes. Study results and caveats: In every one of the four CD4+ subsets, TCRB CDR3s were moderately but significantly shorter in Type 1 diabetes patients.

Reverse transcription of all isolated RNA meant that expressed TCRB transcripts were sequenced. Measured with immunoSEQ multiplex PCR; TCRdb has only the in-frame clones, and not every one. Among 200,000 to 300,000 clones listed, around 9.9% were seen once. For these TCRs, the target antigens are not known. Specimen: naive CD4+ T cells from blood. The receptors were sampled from a man aged 25-45 years with type 1 diabetes.

This chain links TRBV19 with TRBJ1-1, with D possibly TRBD1 on 5 matching bases. The germline V and J ends were trimmed by 6 bases and 0 bases, with 14 bases remaining between them. Germline CDR1 reads LNHDA; CDR2 reads SQIVND (reference sequence). There are 15 residues in the CDR3. CDR3: CASRTGDPMNTEAFF. The CDR3 bases are TGTGCCAGTAGAACAGGAGATCCTATGAACACTGAAGCTTTCTTT. The variable domain in full, completed from reference TRBV19 and TRBJ1-1, reads DGGITQSPKYLFRKEGQNVTLSCEQNLNHDAMYWYRQDPGQGLRLIYYSQIVNDFQKGDIAEGYSVSREKKESFPLTVTSAQKNPTAFYLCASRTGDPMNTEAFFGQGTRLTVV.

This clone was recorded a few times. The J gene is TRBJ2-3, the V gene TRBV5-6; D gene ambiguous. CDR1 and CDR2 from the germline V gene are SGHDT and YYEEEE. The CDR3 extends over 15 amino acids. Trimming shortened V by 0 bases and J by 2 bases, and 10 bases separated the two germline ends. CDR3 nucleotides: TGTGCCAGCAGCTTGGATTCACTTTTCACAGATACGCAGTATTTT. Residues: CASSLDSLFTDTQYF.

The chain combines TRBV15 with TRBJ2-1; 10 nucleotides agree with TRBD2. This CDR3 contains 16 residues. V lost 4 bases to trimming and J lost 3 bases; unmatched junction nucleotides: 6. Germline-derived CDR1 and CDR2 are LNHNV and YYDKDF (reference sequence). CDR3: CATSTTSGDFYNEQFF. In DNA form, the CDR3 reads TGTGCCACCAGCACTACTAGCGGGGACTTCTACAATGAGCAGTTCTTC.

The table lists this clone with a few counts. The chain couples TRBV4-2 to TRBJ1-1, with D possibly matching TRBD1 (5 bases). V was clipped by 0 bases and J by 3 bases, with 8 bases between them. Germline V CDR1 and CDR2: LGHNA, YNFKEQ. This CDR3 has 14 amino acids. Here the CDR3 DNA reads TGTGCCAGCAGCCAAGAGGAGGGACACACTGAAGCTTTCTTT. It codes for CASSQEEGHTEAFF.

The table lists this clone with a few counts. This sequence joins TRBV5-1 and TRBJ2-1, with D perhaps TRBD2 (6 bases). This CDR3 is 17 amino acids long. Trimming cost V 3 bases and J 7 bases, with 23 bases left between them. Per germline, CDR1 SGHRS and CDR2 YFSETQ. The CDR3 region has the DNA TGCGCCAGCAGCTCGGGGACTGAGCCCAGAGTGAGGAATGAGCAGTTCTTC. Protein product: CASSSGTEPRVRNEQFF.